The source of this T cell receptor beta chain is a study of cytomegalovirus exposure and HLA in healthy donors. The CDR3 sequence is 14 residues long. Germline V gives CDR1 SGHRS, CDR2 YFSETQ. Trimming shortened V by 4 bases and J by 4 bases, and 13 bases separated the two germline ends. Primers included in the PCR were 60 Vbeta and 13 Jbeta primers. Assay: immunoSEQ multiplex PCR; the TCRdb copy retains only in-frame clones and omits some. The sample contains over 150,000 clones, 84% of which appear only once. The sample consisted of PBMCs. The chain recombines TRBV5-1 with TRBJ2-3; D is perhaps TRBD2 (6 bases). The origin of this receptor is a boy aged 2 to 10 in good health and CMV-seronegative. The CDR3 DNA follows: TGCGCCAGCAGCCGGGGGTCATTTTCAGATACGCAGTATTTT. Protein product: CASSRGSFSDTQYF.